This T cell receptor beta chain was captured by sequencing in a study of response to subunit inactivated influenza vaccine. TCRdb itself ran the RT-PCR reads through MiXCR, one entry per CDR3 protein. Among a few hundred thousand distinct CDR3 sequences listed, approximately 11% were seen once. This clonotype occurred a few times. Germline values: CDR1 LGHNA, CDR2 YNFKEQ. CDR3 size: 17 residues. The V and J ends lost 1 base and 2 bases, in that order; junction bases with no gene match: 5. These records were also assigned to another study, of T cells expressing NK-cell markers. That source notes: Researchers built TCR beta cDNA using 5'RACE template switching with UMIs.

This receptor was obtained from a man aged 45-60 years who received an inactivated influenza vaccine. The chain uses TRBV4-2 and TRBJ1-5; 10 bases map to TRBD1. Sequencing used PBMCs from blood, obtained on the day of vaccination. The CDR3 DNA follows: TGTGCCAGCAGCCAAGCCTTGACAGGGGGCCGCAATCAGCCCCAGCATTTT. Protein: CASSQALTGGRNQPQHF.